The entry below gives a single T cell receptor beta chain sequence along with its context. This CDR3 has 14 amino acids. The germline V gene encodes CDR1 GTSNPN and CDR2 SVGIG (reference sequence). The trim removed 0 bases at V and 7 bases at J, leaving 9 bases unmatched. The entry originates in a study of blood T cell repertoires in COVID-19. Data came from immunoSEQ multiplex PCR; TCRdb stores just in-frame clones and leaves some out. The sample lists some 260,000 clones; 85% to 90% were seen once. The J gene is TRBJ2-7, the V gene TRBV30, with 7 bases fitting TRBD2. The sequence was obtained from a woman in her thirties or forties who had recovered from COVID-19. Sequenced material: peripheral blood. CDR3 sequence: CAWSVGGSSREQYF. In DNA form, the CDR3 reads TGTGCCTGGAGTGTCGGCGGGAGTTCAAGGGAGCAGTACTTC.